This T cell receptor beta chain is drawn from a study of cytomegalovirus exposure and HLA in healthy donors. Study results and caveats: In a later analysis, 15,000 to 20,000 TCR beta sequences were associated with HLA alleles at 0.05 false discovery rate. When a later analysis was performed, an Asian-associated ancestry cluster reportedly had fewer N-insertions than the roughly 640-donor mean. As a later analysis revealed, most CMV-associated TCR beta chains appeared HLA-restricted. Later analysis identified a missense DCLRE1C variant that was linked to TCR beta V- and J-gene trimming.

The PCR contained 60 Vbeta and 13 Jbeta primers. Libraries were prepared by immunoSEQ multiplex PCR; TCRdb keeps only in-frame clonotypes and omits some of them. The sample contains under 130,000 clones, roughly an eighth of which appear only once. The CDR3 loop spans 15 amino acids. Trimming cost V 0 bases and J 3 bases; bases outside gene matches: 3. Germline CDR1 and CDR2: SGHKS and YYEKEE (reference sequence). Note on this clone: Its antigen remains unknown.

The origin of this receptor is a man aged 40-49 years in good health and CMV-seropositive. Sequenced: PBMCs. The chain combines TRBV5-5 with TRBJ1-5; 7 bases match TRBD1. The DNA for the CDR3 is TGTGCCAGCAGCTTGGGCAGGGGGGTCAATCAGCCCCAGCATTTT. Encoded protein: CASSLGRGVNQPQHF.